These 27 T cell receptor beta chains were sequenced from one sample in a study of tissue T cells after allogeneic stem cell transplantation. The time point denotes: mouse harvest day 14 after allogeneic transplant. The graft held 10^6 splenic CD5+ T cells and 10^7 T-cell-depleted bone marrow cells. Clones were read by immunoSEQ multiplex PCR, and TCRdb kept only the in-frame ones, dropping some. This table holds several thousand clones, approximately 34% found once. The sequenced sample was skin. The receptors were gathered from a female BALB/c mouse given C57BL/6 T cells with graft-versus-host disease after an allogeneic hematopoietic cell transplant.

A few counts support this clone. Gene names denote mouse genes. The read comes to an end 1 residue before the CDR3 does, leaving the germline J gene to fill in the end. This chain uses TRBV30 with TRBJ2-7; 10 nucleotides align to TRBD2. The germline CDR1 and CDR2 sequences are SQVVS and ANEGSEA. Germline trimming cut 6 bases from V and 6 bases from J; bases unmatched to any gene: 2. CDR3 length: 11 amino acids. The covered CDR3 bases are TGTAGTTCGACTGGGGGGTTTGAACAGTAC. This encodes CSSTGGFEQY. The full CDR3 reads CSSTGGFEQYF.

Concerning this clone: All gene names here are mouse names. CDR3 amino acids: CASSPGTGSYEQYF. Incomplete CDR3 DNA: TGTGCCAGCAGCCCCGGGACAGGCTCCTATGAACAGTAC. The chain couples TRBV26 to TRBJ2-7, with 8 bases matching TRBD1. The observed sequence ends 1 residue before the CDR3 terminus, with the missing tail filled in from the germline J gene. V lost 6 bases to trimming and J lost 0 bases; unmatched junction nucleotides: 4. The CDR3 sequence is 14 residues long. The V gene's germline CDR1 is KGHPV and CDR2 FQNQEV (reference sequence).

This clone was counted between two and nine times. Gene names and germline match the mouse. The read stops 1 residue short of the end of the CDR3; the missing end is completed from the germline J gene. The chain combines TRBV1 with TRBJ2-1; a weak D match, TRBD1 (5 bases). Trimming cost V 3 bases and J 5 bases, with 8 bases left between them. The CDR3 totals 13 residues. Per germline, CDR1 NSQYPW and CDR2 LRSPGD (reference sequence). The CDR3 here is CTCSARQNAEQFF. The DNA read from the CDR3 is TGCACCTGCAGTGCGAGACAGAATGCTGAGCAGTTC.

Concerning this clone: The gene symbols are mouse symbols. The read stops 1 residue short of the end of the CDR3; the missing end is completed from the germline J gene. The rearrangement joins TRBV23 to TRBJ1-4; the table's D gene call, TRBD1, was not cross checked with the DNA. The CDR3 covers 14 residues. The germline V gene encodes CDR1 KGHTA and CDR2 FQNQQP. The CDR3 loop is CSSKDRGRNERLFF. The sequenced CDR3 bases are TGCTCCAGCAAAGACAGGGGGCGCAACGAAAGATTATTT.

In the case of this clone: Mouse names are used for the genes. The read stops 1 residue short of the end of the CDR3; the missing end is completed from the germline J gene. The chain couples TRBV13-1 to TRBJ1-3; 8 bases are a match to TRBD1. Losses at the gene ends were 3 bases for V and 4 bases for J; bases not matched to a gene: 3. The CDR3 consists of 14 residues. Germline lookup yields CDR1 NSHNY and CDR2 SYGAGN. The CDR3 reads CASSGTGIGNTLYF. The CDR3 bases that were read are TGTGCCAGCAGTGGGACAGGGATCGGAAATACGCTCTAT.

This clone occurred a few times. Genes here carry mouse names. The sequenced part of the CDR3 DNA is TGTGCCAGCAGGAGACAGTATAATTCGCCCCTCTAC. Translating it yields CASRRQYNSPLY. From start to end, the CDR3 is CASRRQYNSPLYF. The chain carries TRBV26 and TRBJ1-6; D is perhaps TRBD1 (5 bases). Read sequence stops 1 residue before the CDR3 end, and the germline J gene provides the missing end. TRBJ1-6 is treated as an ORF (open reading frame) with a function not yet certain. Germline V gives CDR1 KGHPV, CDR2 FQNQEV (reference sequence). The CDR3 length is 13 residues. V shed 6 bases and J shed 4 bases, with 7 bases lying between them.

The sample holds a few counts of this clone. All gene names here are mouse names. The read is 1 residue too short to cover the CDR3 end, so that end is filled in from the germline J gene. The rearrangement uses TRBV13-2 and TRBJ2-1, with 9 bases aligning to TRBD2. This CDR3 spans 15 amino acids. V dropped 1 base and J dropped 2; count of bases not matched to a gene: 1. Germline V gene sequence: CDR1 NNHNN, CDR2 SYGAGS (reference sequence). CDR3 loop: CASGDRDWDYAEQFF. The covered CDR3 bases are TGTGCCAGCGGTGATCGGGACTGGGACTATGCTGAGCAGTTC.

With respect to this clone: The gene names given are mouse names. The read stops 1 residue short of the end of the CDR3; the missing end is completed from the germline J gene. The chain carries TRBV23 and TRBJ2-7; the table calls TRBD1, which could not be checked here. The CDR3 is 13 amino acids. Looked up from germline, CDR1 is KGHTA and CDR2 is FQNQQP. Here the CDR3 reads CSSSQSISYEQYF. The DNA read from the CDR3 is TGCTCCAGCAGTCAATCCATCTCCTATGAACAGTAC.

To note about this clone: The genes and germline here are from mouse. The CDR3 end is not reached by the read, which stops 1 residue before it; the germline J gene fills it in. The genes are TRBV26 and TRBJ1-6, with D perhaps TRBD1 (5 bases). TRBJ1-6 carries the ORF label, with uncertain function. This CDR3 contains 13 residues. Germline-derived CDR1 and CDR2 are KGHPV and FQNQEV (reference sequence). Trimming left V 4 bases short and J 6 bases short, with 7 bases between. The sequenced CDR3 bases are TGTGCCAGCAGTCGTCAGGGTAATTCGCCCCTCTAC. Amino acid sequence: CASSRQGNSPLY. In full, the CDR3 is CASSRQGNSPLYF.

This clone qualifies as medium-sized. Each gene name is a mouse one. The CDR3 extends 1 residue past the end of the read, so its final part is completed from the germline J gene. V usage is TRBV16 and J usage is TRBJ2-3, with TRBD2 identical over 8 bases. The CDR3 totals 15 residues. The J segment lost 1 base and the V segment lost 1 base, leaving 1 base of the junction unmatched. CDR1 SGHSA and CDR2 FRNQAP come from the germline V gene. The DNA read from the CDR3 is TGTGCAAGCAGCTTAGTTGGGGGGGGTGCAGAAACGCTGTAT. Protein product: CASSLVGGGAETLY. The CDR3 in full is CASSLVGGGAETLYF.

On this clone: Genes here carry mouse names. The read ends 1 residue shy of where the CDR3 ends; the end is completed using the germline J gene. The chain has TRBV29 and TRBJ2-7; 14 nucleotides align to TRBD2. Trimming removed 6 bases from V and 7 bases from J; junction bases left unmatched: 5. Germline V gene data show CDR1 as MSHET and CDR2 as SYDVDS. There are 14 residues in the CDR3. CDR3: CASRAGLGGREQYF. The covered CDR3 bases are TGTGCTAGCAGAGCGGGACTGGGGGGGCGAGAACAGTAC.

For this clone: Mouse gene names apply. With the read ending 1 residue before the CDR3 end, the germline J gene is used to fill in that end. The chain recombines TRBV15 with TRBJ2-1; 9 bases align to TRBD2. Losses at the gene ends were 1 base for V and 3 bases for J; bases not matched to a gene: 4. Germline values: CDR1 SGHND, CDR2 FRSKSL. There are 16 residues in the CDR3. CDR3 bases read: TGTGCCAGCAGTTTAGAAGCTGGGGGGGTCTATGCTGAGCAGTTC. This translates into CASSLEAGGVYAEQF. The CDR3 reads in full as CASSLEAGGVYAEQFF.

This clone occurred a few times. Mouse gene names and germline throughout. The CDR3 end lies 1 residue beyond the end of the read and is filled in from the germline J gene. The rearrangement joins TRBV23 to TRBJ2-4; the D call TRBD1 from the table was never checked on the DNA. The CDR3 length is 14 residues. Per germline, CDR1 KGHTA and CDR2 FQNQQP. The part of the CDR3 DNA that was read is TGCTCCAGCAGTCAAGAAACAGGGGGCGGCACCTTGTAC. It specifies CSSSQETGGGTLY. The whole CDR3 reads CSSSQETGGGTLYF.

This clone was observed a single time. All gene names here are mouse names. The sequenced fragment ends 1 residue before the CDR3 boundary, so the rest is inferred from the germline J gene. Other DNA sequences within the sample encode an identical CDR3. The rearrangement links TRBV1 to TRBJ2-3; 12 nucleotides align to TRBD1. Trimming removed 3 bases from V and 2 bases from J; junction bases left unmatched: 12. The CDR3 length is 19 residues. CDR1 and CDR2 from the germline V gene are NSQYPW and LRSPGD (reference sequence). The CDR3 reads CTCSARDRGRGGVAETLYF. The part of the CDR3 DNA that was read is TGCACCTGCAGTGCCCGGGACAGGGGGCGGGGGGGGGTTGCAGAAACGCTGTAT.

On this clone: Gene labels here are mouse ones. The read is 1 residue too short to cover the CDR3 end, so that end is filled in from the germline J gene. This chain uses TRBV26 with TRBJ2-5, with 7 bases aligning to TRBD1. This CDR3 has 14 amino acids. CDR1 and CDR2 from the germline V gene are KGHPV and FQNQEV (reference sequence). Germline trimming cut 4 bases from V and 1 base from J; bases unmatched to any gene: 2. The DNA read from the CDR3 is TGTGCCAGCAGTCCGGGACAGCACCAAGACACCCAGTAC. Translated: CASSPGQHQDTQY. The CDR3 in its entirety is CASSPGQHQDTQYF.

Turning to this clone: Here the gene names and germline are mouse. Coverage ceases 1 residue before the CDR3 finishes, and the germline J gene fills in the end. The V call is TRBV26, the J call TRBJ2-2; D is possibly TRBD1 (6 bases). In germline, CDR1 is KGHPV, CDR2 FQNQEV (reference sequence). The CDR3 totals 14 residues. V was clipped by 4 bases and J by 3 bases, with 9 bases between them. Here the CDR3 reads CASSPGHDTGQLYF. The DNA read from the CDR3 is TGTGCCAGCAGTCCGGGACACGACACCGGGCAGCTCTAC.

In this sample, this clone turned up a few times. Each gene name is a mouse one. The CDR3 end lies 1 residue beyond the end of the read and is filled in from the germline J gene. The rearrangement links TRBV12-1 to TRBJ2-5; unclear D gene. Germline CDR1 SGHSN, CDR2 HYEKVE. CDR3 length equals 13 residues. V was clipped by 4 bases and J by 0 bases, with 7 bases between them. The CDR3 DNA, read in part, is TGTGCCAGCTCCTACGACAACCAAGACACCCAGTAC. Its translation: CASSYDNQDTQY. The whole CDR3 sequence is CASSYDNQDTQYF.

Worth noting for this clone: Each gene name is a mouse one. The read terminates 1 residue before the CDR3 end, so the remaining end is supplied by the germline J gene. V usage is TRBV3 and J usage is TRBJ2-7, with TRBD2 matching over 11 bases. J was trimmed by 3 bases and V by 5 bases; bases with no gene match: 3. This CDR3 is built from 14 residues. CDR1 SNHLY and CDR2 FYNGKV come from the germline V gene (reference sequence). Partial CDR3 DNA: TGTGCCAGCAGCACGGGACTGGGGGTCTATGAACAGTAC. It is translated as CASSTGLGVYEQY. The full CDR3 protein reads CASSTGLGVYEQYF.

Comment on this clone: The gene names here belong to mouse. The read is 1 residue too short to cover the CDR3 end, so that end is filled in from the germline J gene. V gene TRBV26 combines with J gene TRBJ2-7, with D tentatively TRBD1 (6 bases). Germline V lookup: CDR1 KGHPV, CDR2 FQNQEV (reference sequence). V lost 7 bases, J lost 0 bases, and 10 bases lay in between. CDR3 length: 13 amino acids. CDR3 bases read: TGTGCCAGCATACAGGGACCCTCCTATGAACAGTAC. Translating gives CASIQGPSYEQY. The entire CDR3 protein is CASIQGPSYEQYF.

A note on this clone: Each gene name is a mouse one. The read terminates 1 residue ahead of where the CDR3 ends, so the germline J gene completes it. This rearrangement joins TRBV3 to TRBJ2-7; 12 bases match TRBD2. V lost 6 bases, J lost 6 bases, and 3 bases stayed unmatched. CDR3 length: 13 residues. CDR1 and CDR2 from the germline V gene are SNHLY and FYNGKV (reference sequence). CDR3 DNA (partial): TGTGCCAGCAGAGACTGGGGGGGCGTTGAACAGTAC. Its protein is CASRDWGGVEQY. The CDR3 as a whole reads CASRDWGGVEQYF.

Turning to this clone: The gene symbols are mouse symbols. The read comes to an end 1 residue before the CDR3 does, leaving the germline J gene to fill in the end. The V gene is TRBV13-2, the J gene TRBJ2-4; 8 positions match TRBD2. CDR1 NNHNN and CDR2 SYGAGS come from the germline V gene (reference sequence). The CDR3 has 17 amino acids. V shed 0 bases and J 0 bases; nucleotides not matched to a gene: 6. CDR3 bases read: TGTGCCAGCGGTGATGCCTCTGGGGGGCGAAGTCAAAACACCTTGTAC. Protein: CASGDASGGRSQNTLY. The whole CDR3 sequence reads CASGDASGGRSQNTLYF.

About this clone: The gene symbols are mouse symbols. The CDR3 end lies 1 residue beyond the end of the read and is filled in from the germline J gene. The chain has TRBV13-3 and TRBJ1-2, with TRBD1 as a possible D gene (5 bases). From germline, CDR1 is NNHDY and CDR2 SYVADS. The CDR3 totals 13 residues. V lost 3 bases, J lost 4 bases, and 10 bases lay in between. The CDR3 loop is CASSAGRGSDYTF. The CDR3 bases that were read are TGTGCCAGCAGTGCGGGGAGGGGCTCCGACTACACC.

Concerning this clone itself: These gene names are mouse names. Read sequence stops 1 residue before the CDR3 end, and the germline J gene provides the missing end. The chain is built from TRBV13-3 and TRBJ2-5; 11 bases align to TRBD2. J gave up 3 bases and V 6 bases, and 6 bases lay outside the gene matches. The CDR3 has 15 amino acids. CDR1 is NNHDY, CDR2 SYVADS, per germline. The CDR3 sequence: CASNGLGGRQDTQYF. The part of the CDR3 DNA that was read is TGTGCCAGCAATGGACTGGGGGGACGGCAAGACACCCAGTAC.

Concerning this clone: The listed genes are named as in mouse. The read terminates 1 residue before the CDR3 end, so the remaining end is supplied by the germline J gene. This chain connects TRBV1 to TRBJ2-5; TRBD1 agrees at 9 bases. The trim removed 3 bases at V and 2 bases at J, leaving 6 bases unmatched. CDR1 is NSQYPW and CDR2 is LRSPGD in the germline V gene (reference sequence). The CDR3 spans 16 residues. The CDR3 spells CTCSAGTGRGQDTQYF. The part of the CDR3 DNA that was read is TGCACCTGCAGTGCTGGGACAGGGAGAGGCCAAGACACCCAGTAC.

This clone was seen a few times. The genes and germline here are from mouse. The observed sequence ends 1 residue before the CDR3 terminus, with the missing tail filled in from the germline J gene. This rearrangement joins TRBV26 to TRBJ1-1; TRBD1 might be the D (5 bases). The CDR3 has 14 residues. Germline loops: CDR1 KGHPV, CDR2 FQNQEV (reference sequence). V shed 1 base and J shed 4 bases, with 10 bases lying between them. Here the CDR3 reads CASSLYVGPTEVFF. Partial CDR3 DNA: TGTGCCAGCAGTCTGTATGTGGGGCCCACAGAAGTCTTC.

In its sample, this clone was seen once. Genes and germline are mouse. The read ends 1 residue early relative to the CDR3; the germline J gene fills the gap. This sequence joins TRBV5 and TRBJ2-7, with TRBD2 matching over 13 bases. This CDR3 has 15 amino acids. V trimming: 4 bases; J trimming: 4 bases; junction bases outside the gene matches: 4. CDR1 and CDR2 (germline): LGHNA, YNLKQL (reference sequence). CDR3 residues: CASSPGLGGVYEQYF. CDR3 bases read: TGTGCCAGCAGCCCGGGACTGGGGGGGGTGTATGAACAGTAC.

Notes on this clone: Genes and germline come from the mouse. The read comes to an end 1 residue before the CDR3 does, leaving the germline J gene to fill in the end. J is TRBJ2-4 and V is TRBV26, with D tentatively TRBD1 or TRBD2 (5 bases each). Trimming took 3 bases from V and 5 from J, leaving 6 bases between them. Germline loops: CDR1 KGHPV, CDR2 FQNQEV (reference sequence). There are 12 residues in the CDR3. The part of the CDR3 DNA that was read is TGTGCCAGCAGTCTCGGGGGAAACACCTTGTAC. Protein: CASSLGGNTLY. The complete CDR3 reads CASSLGGNTLYF.